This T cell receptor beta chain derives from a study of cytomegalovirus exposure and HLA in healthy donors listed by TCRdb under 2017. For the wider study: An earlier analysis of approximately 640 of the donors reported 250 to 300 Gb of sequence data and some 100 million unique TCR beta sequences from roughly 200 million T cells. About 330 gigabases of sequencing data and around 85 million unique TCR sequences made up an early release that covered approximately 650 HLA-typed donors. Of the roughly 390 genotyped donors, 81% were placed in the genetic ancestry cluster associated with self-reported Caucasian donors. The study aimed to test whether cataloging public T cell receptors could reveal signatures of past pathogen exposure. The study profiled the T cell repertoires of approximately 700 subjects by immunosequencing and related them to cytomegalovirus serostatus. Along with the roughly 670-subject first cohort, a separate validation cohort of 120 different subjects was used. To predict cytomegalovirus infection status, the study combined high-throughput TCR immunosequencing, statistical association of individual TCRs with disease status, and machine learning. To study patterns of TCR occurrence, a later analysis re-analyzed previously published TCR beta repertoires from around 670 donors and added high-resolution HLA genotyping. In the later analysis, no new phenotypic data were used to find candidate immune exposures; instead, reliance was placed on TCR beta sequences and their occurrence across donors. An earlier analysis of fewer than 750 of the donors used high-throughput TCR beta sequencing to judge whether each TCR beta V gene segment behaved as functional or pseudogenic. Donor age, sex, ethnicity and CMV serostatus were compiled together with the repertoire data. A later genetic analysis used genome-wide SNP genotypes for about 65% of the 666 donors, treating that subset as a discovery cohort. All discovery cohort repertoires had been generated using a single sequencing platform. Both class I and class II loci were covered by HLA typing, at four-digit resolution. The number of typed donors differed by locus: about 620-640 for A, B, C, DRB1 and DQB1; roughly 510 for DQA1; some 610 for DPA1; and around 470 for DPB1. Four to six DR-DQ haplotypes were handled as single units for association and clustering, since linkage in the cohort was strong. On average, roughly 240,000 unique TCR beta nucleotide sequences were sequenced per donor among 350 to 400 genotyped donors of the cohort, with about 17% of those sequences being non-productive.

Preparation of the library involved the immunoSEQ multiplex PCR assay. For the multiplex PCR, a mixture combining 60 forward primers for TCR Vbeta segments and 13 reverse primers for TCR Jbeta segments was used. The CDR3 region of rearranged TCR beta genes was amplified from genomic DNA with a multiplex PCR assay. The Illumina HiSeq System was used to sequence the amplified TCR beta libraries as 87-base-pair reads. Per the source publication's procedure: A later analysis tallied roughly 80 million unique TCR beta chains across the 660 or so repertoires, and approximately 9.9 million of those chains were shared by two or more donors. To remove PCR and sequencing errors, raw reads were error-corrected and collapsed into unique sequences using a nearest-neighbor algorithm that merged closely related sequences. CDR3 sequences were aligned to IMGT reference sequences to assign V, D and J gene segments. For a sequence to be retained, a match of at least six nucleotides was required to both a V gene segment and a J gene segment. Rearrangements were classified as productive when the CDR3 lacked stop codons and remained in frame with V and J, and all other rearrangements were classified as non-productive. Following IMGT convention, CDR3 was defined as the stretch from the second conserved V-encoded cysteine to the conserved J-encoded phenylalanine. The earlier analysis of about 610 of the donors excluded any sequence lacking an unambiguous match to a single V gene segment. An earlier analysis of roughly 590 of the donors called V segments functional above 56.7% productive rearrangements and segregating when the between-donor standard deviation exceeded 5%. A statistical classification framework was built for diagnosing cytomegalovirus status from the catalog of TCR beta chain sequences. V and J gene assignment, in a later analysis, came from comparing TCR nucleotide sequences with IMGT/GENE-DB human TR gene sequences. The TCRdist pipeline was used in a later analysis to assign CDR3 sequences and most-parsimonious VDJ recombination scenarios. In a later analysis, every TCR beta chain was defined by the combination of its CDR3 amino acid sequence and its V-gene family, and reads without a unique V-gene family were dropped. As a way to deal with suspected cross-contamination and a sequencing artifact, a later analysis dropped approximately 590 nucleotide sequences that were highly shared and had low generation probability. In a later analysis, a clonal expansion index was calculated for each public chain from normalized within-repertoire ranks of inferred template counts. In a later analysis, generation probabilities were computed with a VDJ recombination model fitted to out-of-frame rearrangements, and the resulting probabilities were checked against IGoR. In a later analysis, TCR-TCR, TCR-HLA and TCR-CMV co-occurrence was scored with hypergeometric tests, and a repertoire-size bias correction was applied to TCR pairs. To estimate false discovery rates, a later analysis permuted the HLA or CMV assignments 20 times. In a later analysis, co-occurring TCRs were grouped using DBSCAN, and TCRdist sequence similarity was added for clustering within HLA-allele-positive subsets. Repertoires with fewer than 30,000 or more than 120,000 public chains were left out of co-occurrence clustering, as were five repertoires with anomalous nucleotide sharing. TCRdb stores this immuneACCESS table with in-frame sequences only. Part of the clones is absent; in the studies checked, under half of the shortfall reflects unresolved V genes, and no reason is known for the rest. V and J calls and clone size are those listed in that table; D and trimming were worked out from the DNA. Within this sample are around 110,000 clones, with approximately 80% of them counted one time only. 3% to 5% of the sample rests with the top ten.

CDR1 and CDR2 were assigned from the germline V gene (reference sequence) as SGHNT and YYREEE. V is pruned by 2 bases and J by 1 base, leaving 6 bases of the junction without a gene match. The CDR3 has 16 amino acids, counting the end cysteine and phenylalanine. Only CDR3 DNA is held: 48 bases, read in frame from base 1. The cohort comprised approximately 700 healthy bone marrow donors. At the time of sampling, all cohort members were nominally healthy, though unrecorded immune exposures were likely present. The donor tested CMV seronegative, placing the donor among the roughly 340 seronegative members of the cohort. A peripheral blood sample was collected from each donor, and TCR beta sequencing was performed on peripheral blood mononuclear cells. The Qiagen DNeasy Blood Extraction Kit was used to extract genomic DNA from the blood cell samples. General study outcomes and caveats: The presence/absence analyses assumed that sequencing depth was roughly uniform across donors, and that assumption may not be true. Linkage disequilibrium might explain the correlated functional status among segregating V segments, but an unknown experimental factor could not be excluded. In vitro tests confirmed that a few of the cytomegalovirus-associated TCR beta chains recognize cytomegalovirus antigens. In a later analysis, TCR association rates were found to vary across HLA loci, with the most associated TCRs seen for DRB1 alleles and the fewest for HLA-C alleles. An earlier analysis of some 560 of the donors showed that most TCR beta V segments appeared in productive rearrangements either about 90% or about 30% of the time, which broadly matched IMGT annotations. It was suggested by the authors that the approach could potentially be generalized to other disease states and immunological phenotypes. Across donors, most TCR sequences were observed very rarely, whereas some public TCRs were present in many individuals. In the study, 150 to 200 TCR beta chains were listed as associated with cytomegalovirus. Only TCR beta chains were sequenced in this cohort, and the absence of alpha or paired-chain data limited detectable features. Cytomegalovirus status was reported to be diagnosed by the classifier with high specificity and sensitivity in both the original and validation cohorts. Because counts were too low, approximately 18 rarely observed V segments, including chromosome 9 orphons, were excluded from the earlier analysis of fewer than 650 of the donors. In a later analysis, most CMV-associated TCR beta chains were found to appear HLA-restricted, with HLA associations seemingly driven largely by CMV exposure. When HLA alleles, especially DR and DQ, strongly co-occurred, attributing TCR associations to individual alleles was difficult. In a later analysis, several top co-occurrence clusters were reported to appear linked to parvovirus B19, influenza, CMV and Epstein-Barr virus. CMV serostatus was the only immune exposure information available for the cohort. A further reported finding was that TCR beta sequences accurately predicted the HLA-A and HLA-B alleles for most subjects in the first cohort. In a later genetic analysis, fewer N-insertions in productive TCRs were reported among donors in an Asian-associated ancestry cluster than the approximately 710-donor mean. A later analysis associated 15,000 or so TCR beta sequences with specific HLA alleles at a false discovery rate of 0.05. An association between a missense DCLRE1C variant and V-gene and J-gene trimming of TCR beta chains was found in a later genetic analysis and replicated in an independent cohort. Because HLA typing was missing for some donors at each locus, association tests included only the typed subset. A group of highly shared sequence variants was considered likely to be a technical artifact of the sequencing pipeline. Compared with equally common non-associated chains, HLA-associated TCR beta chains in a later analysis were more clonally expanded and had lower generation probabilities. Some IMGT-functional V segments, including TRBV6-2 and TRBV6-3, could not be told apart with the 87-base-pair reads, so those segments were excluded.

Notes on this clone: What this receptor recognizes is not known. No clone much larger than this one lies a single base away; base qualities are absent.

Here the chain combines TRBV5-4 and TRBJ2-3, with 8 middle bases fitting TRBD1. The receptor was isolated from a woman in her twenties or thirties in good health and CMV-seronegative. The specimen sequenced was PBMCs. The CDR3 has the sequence CASSLATGGGTDTQYF. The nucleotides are TGTGCCAGCAGCTTAGCTACAGGGGGAGGCACAGATACGCAGTATTTT.